This TCR beta chain is drawn from a study of T cells after yellow fever vaccination. About the research overall: Preparation of fractions with low cell numbers was performed using SMART-Seq v4 Ultra Low Input. Findings and limits, study-wide: The CD4 and CD8 compartments had a small share of their clonotypes in common. When the response was secondary, it was weaker but reached its peak faster, day 5 versus 15. The booster response re-showed most primary clones: more than 95% CD4, around 90% CD8.

This CDR3 is 16 amino acids long. Unmatched junction bases numbered 4, after V lost 4 bases and J lost 1 base. Looked up from germline, CDR1 is LNHDA and CDR2 is SQIVND (reference sequence). Comments on this clonotype: Its specificity is unknown.

TCRdb analysed the 5' RACE reads with MiXCR anew, one entry per CDR3 protein. This table holds under 300,000 distinct CDR3 sequences, 10% to 15% found once. The rearrangement joins TRBV19 to TRBJ2-2; 9 nucleotides agree with TRBD2. The receptor comes from a man aged 25 to 40 who received the YFV17D yellow fever vaccine. The sample consisted of CD4+ T cells sorted from PBMCs, taken 45 days after the yellow fever booster vaccination. This CDR3 reads CASSTRLAVNTGELFF. CDR3 nucleotides: TGTGCCAGTAGTACCAGACTAGCGGTGAACACCGGGGAGCTGTTTTTT.